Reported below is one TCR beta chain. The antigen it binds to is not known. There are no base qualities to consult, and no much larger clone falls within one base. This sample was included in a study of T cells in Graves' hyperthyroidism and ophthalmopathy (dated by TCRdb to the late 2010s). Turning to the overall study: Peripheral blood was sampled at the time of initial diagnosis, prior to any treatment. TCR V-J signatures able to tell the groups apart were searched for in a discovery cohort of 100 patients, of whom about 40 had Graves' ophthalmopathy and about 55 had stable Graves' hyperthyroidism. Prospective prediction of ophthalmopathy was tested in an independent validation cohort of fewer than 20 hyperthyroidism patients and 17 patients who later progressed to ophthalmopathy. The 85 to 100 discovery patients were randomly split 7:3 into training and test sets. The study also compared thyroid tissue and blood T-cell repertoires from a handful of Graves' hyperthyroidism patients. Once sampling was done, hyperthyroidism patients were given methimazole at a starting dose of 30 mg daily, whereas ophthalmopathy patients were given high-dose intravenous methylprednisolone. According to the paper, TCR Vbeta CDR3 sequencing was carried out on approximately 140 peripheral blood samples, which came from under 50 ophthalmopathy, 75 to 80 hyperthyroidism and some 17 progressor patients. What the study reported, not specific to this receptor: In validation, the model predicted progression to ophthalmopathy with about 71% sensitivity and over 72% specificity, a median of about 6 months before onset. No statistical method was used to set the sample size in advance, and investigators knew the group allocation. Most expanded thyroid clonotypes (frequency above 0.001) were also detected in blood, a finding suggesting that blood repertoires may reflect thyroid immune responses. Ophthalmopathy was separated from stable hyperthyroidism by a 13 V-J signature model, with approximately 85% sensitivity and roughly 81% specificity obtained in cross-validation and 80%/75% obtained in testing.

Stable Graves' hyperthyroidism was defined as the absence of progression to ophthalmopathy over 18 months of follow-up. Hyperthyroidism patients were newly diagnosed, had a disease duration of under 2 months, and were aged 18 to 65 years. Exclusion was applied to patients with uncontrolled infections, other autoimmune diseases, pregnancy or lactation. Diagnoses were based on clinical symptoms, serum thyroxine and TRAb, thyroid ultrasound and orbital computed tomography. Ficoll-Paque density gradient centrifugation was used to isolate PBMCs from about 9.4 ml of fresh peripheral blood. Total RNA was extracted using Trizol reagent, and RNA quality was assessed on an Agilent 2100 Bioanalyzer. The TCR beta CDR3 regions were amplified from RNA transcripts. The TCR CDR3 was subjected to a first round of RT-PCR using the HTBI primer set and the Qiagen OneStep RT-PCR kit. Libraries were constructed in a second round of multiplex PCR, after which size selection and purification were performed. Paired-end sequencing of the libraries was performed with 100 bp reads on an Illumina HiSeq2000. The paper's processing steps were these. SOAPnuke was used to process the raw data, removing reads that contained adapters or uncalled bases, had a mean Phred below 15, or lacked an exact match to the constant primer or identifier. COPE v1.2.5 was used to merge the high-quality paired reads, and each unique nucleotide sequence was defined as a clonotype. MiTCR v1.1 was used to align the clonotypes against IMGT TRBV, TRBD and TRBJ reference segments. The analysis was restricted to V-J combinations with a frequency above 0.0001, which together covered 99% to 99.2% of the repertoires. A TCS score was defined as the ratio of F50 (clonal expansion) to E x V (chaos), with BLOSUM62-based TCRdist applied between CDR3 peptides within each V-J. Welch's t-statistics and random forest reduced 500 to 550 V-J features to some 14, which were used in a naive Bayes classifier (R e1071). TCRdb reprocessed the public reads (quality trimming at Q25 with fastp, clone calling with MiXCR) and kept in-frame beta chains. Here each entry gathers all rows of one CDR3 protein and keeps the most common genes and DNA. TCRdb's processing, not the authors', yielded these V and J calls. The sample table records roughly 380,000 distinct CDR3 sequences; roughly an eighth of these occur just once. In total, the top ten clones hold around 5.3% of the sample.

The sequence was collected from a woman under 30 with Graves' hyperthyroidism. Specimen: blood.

The DNA is as follows: TGTGCCAGCAGCCCCCAGGGCCTATCCTACGAGCAGTACTTC. Its protein product is CASSPQGLSYEQYF. The chain employs TRBV7-9 and TRBJ2-7, with a weak D call of TRBD1 (5 bases match). The junction shows trimming of 5 bases on V and 1 base on J, plus 12 bases between the germline ends. CDR1 SEHNR and CDR2 FQNEAQ are derived from the germline V gene (reference sequence). Including cysteine and phenylalanine, the CDR3 has 14 amino acids. Left in the record is the CDR3 DNA by itself, 42 bases read in frame from the first base.